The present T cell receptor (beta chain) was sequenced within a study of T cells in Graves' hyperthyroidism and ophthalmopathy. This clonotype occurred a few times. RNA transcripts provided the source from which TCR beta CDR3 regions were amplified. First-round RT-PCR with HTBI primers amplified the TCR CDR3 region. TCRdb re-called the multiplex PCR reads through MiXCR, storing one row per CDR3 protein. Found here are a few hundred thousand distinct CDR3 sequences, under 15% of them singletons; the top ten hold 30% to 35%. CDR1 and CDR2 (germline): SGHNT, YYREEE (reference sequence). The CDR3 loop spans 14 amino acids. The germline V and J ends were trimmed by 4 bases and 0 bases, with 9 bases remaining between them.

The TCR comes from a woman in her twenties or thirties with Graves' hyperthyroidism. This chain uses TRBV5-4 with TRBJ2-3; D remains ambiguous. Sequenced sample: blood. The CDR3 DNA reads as TGTGCCAGCAGCCTTTTGACTAGCACAGATACGCAGTATTTT. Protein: CASSLLTSTDTQYF.